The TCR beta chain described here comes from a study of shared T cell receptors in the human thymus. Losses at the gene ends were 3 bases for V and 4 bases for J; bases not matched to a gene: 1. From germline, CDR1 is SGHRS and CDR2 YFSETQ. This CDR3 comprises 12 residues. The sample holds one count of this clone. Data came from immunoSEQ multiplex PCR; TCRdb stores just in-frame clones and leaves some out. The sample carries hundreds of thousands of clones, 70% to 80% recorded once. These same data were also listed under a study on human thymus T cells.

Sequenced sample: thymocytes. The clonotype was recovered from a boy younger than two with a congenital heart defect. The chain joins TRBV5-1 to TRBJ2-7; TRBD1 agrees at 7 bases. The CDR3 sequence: CASSWDSYEQYF. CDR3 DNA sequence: TGCGCCAGCAGCTGGGACAGTTACGAGCAGTACTTC. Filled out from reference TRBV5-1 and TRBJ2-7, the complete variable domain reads KAGVTQTPRYLIKTRGQQVTLSCSPISGHRSVSWYQQTPGQGLQFLFEYFSETQRNKGNFPGRFSGRQFSNSRSEMNVSTLELGDSALYLCASSWDSYEQYFGPGTRLTVT.